Presented here are 2 T cell receptor beta chains from one specimen sequenced in a study of CD8 T cells in Susac syndrome. Random hexamers were used to reverse transcribe about 0.5 to 1 ug of RNA. From the immunoSEQ multiplex PCR reads, TCRdb called clonotypes with MiXCR, one entry per CDR3 protein. The sample records tens of thousands of distinct CDR3 sequences, roughly 94% being singletons. The specimen sequenced was CD8+ T cells from PBMCs. These receptors were taken from a human donor with Susac syndrome.

This rearrangement joins TRBV30 to TRBJ1-1; D gene uncertain. Germline V gene sequence: CDR1 GTSNPN, CDR2 SVGIG (reference sequence). Between the trimmed V and J ends, which lost 3 bases and 7 bases, there was a span of 12 bases. The CDR3 covers 12 residues. The CDR3 loop is CAWRAGYNEAFF. CDR3 bases: TGTGCCTGGAGGGCAGGTTATAATGAAGCTTTCTTT.

The V call is TRBV3-1, the J call TRBJ2-7, with TRBD2 as a possible D gene (5 bases). The CDR3 totals 16 residues. Germline CDR1 reads LGHDT; CDR2 reads YNNKEL (reference sequence). The ends were cut back, 1 base at V and 2 bases at J, with 15 bases in the middle. The CDR3, as DNA: TGTGCCAGCAGCCAAGTCCTATCAGAGGGCCCCTACGAGCAGTACTTC. This translates into CASSQVLSEGPYEQYF.